This TCR beta chain was identified during a study of molecular identifiers for immune sequencing clone quantification. The germline V and J ends were trimmed by 6 bases and 1 base, with 10 bases remaining between them. Germline V gene data show CDR1 as MNHEY and CDR2 as SVGAGI. There are 13 residues in the CDR3. RNA fractions of 10%, 30% or 50% and 20,000 to 1,000,000 sorted cells were the source of naive CD8 libraries. TCRdb recomputed calls from the PCR reads with MiXCR, one row per CDR3 protein. This table holds 100,000 or so distinct CDR3 sequences, roughly a third found once. The source is a human donor in good health. Some libraries in this study had Jurkat cell RNA spiked in. Sequencing input: naive CD8+ T cells from blood, with Jurkat cell RNA spiked in. As to subset: FACS-sorted CD8+CD4-CCR7+CD45RA+ naive T cells. The genes are TRBV6-5 and TRBJ2-7; no clear D. As DNA, the CDR3 is TGTGCCAGCAGCCACCTAGGTTCCTACGAGCAGTACTTC. Amino acid sequence: CASSHLGSYEQYF.